This T cell receptor (beta chain) was captured in a study of cytomegalovirus exposure and HLA in healthy donors. V shed 5 bases and J 5 bases; nucleotides not matched to a gene: 4. The CDR3 contains 13 residues. CDR1 SGHAT and CDR2 FQNNGV come from the germline V gene. Amplification used 60 Vbeta primers and 13 Jbeta primers. The data were produced by immunoSEQ multiplex PCR, yet TCRdb's version contains in-frame clones alone and is incomplete. The repertoire includes roughly 60,000 clones, 77% of them detected once, and approximately 3.5% sits in the top ten. This clone was seen more than once but under ten times.

The chain is built from TRBV11-2 and TRBJ1-1, with 8 nucleotides matching TRBD1. The receptor was derived from a woman aged 40 to 49 in good health and CMV-seropositive. Sequencing was performed on PBMCs. The CDR3: CASSKGQVTEAFF. The CDR3 bases are TGTGCCAGCAGCAAGGGACAGGTGACTGAAGCTTTCTTT.